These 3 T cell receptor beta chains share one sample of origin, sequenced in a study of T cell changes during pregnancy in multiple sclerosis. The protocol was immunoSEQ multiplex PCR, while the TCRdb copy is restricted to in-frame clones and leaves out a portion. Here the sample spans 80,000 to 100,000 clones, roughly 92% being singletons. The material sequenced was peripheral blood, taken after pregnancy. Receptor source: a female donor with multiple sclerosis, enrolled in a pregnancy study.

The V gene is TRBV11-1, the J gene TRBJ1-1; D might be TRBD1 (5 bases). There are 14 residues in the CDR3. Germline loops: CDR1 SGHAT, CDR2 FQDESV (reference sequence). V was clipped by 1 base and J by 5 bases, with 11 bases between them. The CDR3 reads CASSLVSGITEAFF. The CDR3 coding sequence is TGTGCCAGCAGCTTAGTTTCAGGGATTACTGAAGCTTTCTTT.

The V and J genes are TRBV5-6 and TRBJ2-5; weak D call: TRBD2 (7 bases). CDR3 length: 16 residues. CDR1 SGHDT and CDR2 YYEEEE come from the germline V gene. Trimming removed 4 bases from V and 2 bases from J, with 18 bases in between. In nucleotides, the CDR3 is TGTGCCAGCAGCGAAAAAGGGGGGGTACAGCAAGAGACCCAGTACTTC. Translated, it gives CASSEKGGVQQETQYF.

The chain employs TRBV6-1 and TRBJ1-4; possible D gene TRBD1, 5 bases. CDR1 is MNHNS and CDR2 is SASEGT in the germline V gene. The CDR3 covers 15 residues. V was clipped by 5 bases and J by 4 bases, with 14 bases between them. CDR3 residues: CASSPSRAINEKLFF. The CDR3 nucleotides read TGTGCCAGCAGTCCCAGCAGGGCCATTAATGAAAAACTGTTTTTT.